A single sample is the source of the 11 T cell receptor beta chains below, sequenced in a study of blood T cell repertoires in COVID-19. Profiling relied on immunoSEQ multiplex PCR, and the TCRdb table lists in-frame clones only, not all of them. This sample has 250,000 or so clones, with approximately 86% found just once. The sequencing sample was made of peripheral blood. The receptors originated from a woman aged 25 to 39 with acute or convalescent COVID-19.

The chain employs TRBV19 and TRBJ1-4, with D maybe TRBD1 (6 bases). V was pared by 3 bases and J by 8 bases, with 19 bases between. Germline V gene data show CDR1 as LNHDA and CDR2 as SQIVND (reference sequence). The CDR3 covers 16 residues. The CDR3 loop is CASSISQGAGGEKLFF. The DNA of the CDR3 is TGTGCCAGTAGTATCTCACAGGGCGCAGGAGGAGAAAAACTGTTTTTT.

The CDR3 bases are TGTGCCAGTAGTACCGTGGGGACAGGGGCATACAATGAGCAGTTCTTC. Translating it yields CASSTVGTGAYNEQFF. The chain employs TRBV19 and TRBJ2-1, with 10 bases that match TRBD1. Germline lookup yields CDR1 LNHDA and CDR2 SQIVND (reference sequence). V shed 4 bases and J 4 bases; nucleotides not matched to a gene: 7. CDR3 length equals 16 residues.

The chain employs TRBV6-5 and TRBJ2-7; possible D gene TRBD2, 7 bases. The CDR3 sequence is 16 residues long. The germline V gene has CDR1 MNHEY and CDR2 SVGAGI. Trimming cost V 0 bases and J 1 base, with 13 bases left between them. The DNA for the CDR3 is TGTGCCAGCAGTTACTCGGGGGGGCACCTATCCTACGAGCAGTACTTC. Encoded protein: CASSYSGGHLSYEQYF.

The chain links TRBV2 to TRBJ1-5, with 11 bases fitting TRBD1. The CDR3 is 15 amino acids. V lost 5 bases and J lost 7; bases outside the gene matches: 7. CDR1 and CDR2 from the germline V gene are SNHLY and FYNNEI. DNA for the CDR3: TGTGCCAGCAGTAGGGGACAGGGGGTAGGACAGCCCCAGCATTTT. Its translation is CASSRGQGVGQPQHF.

This clone was recorded only once. Written as DNA, the CDR3 is TGTGCCGGGGGGCGGGAGGCCATGACAGATACGCAGTATTTT. Translation: CAGGREAMTDTQYF. This chain joins TRBV5-4 and TRBJ2-3; 8 bases are a match to TRBD2. The germline CDR1 and CDR2 sequences are SGHNT and YYREEE (reference sequence). Unmatched junction bases numbered 10, after V lost 10 bases and J lost 3 bases. The CDR3 loop spans 14 amino acids.

The chain carries TRBV29-1 and TRBJ2-3, with a weak D call TRBD1 (6 bases). V was trimmed by 3 bases and J by 2 bases, leaving 12 bases between them. CDR1 is SQVTM, CDR2 ANQGSEA, per germline. This CDR3 is built from 14 residues. The CDR3 is CSVEGQGFTDTQYF. The CDR3 region has the DNA TGCAGCGTTGAGGGTCAGGGGTTCACAGATACGCAGTATTTT.

The CDR3 DNA reads TGTGCCAGCAGTTACGGCGGGGTGGCAGGCGAGCAGTACTTC. Translation gives CASSYGGVAGEQYF. The chain links TRBV6-2 or TRBV6-3 to TRBJ2-7; a possible D gene is TRBD2 (6 bases). Germline V gives CDR1 MNHEY, CDR2 SVGEGT. CDR3 size: 14 residues. V was clipped by 2 bases and J by 6 bases, with 14 bases between them.

This chain links TRBV6-5 with TRBJ1-6; perhaps TRBD1 as D (5 bases). CDR3 length: 15 residues. The germline V and J ends were trimmed by 6 bases and 7 bases, with 16 bases remaining between them. Per the germline V gene, CDR1 is MNHEY and CDR2 is SVGAGI. Written as DNA, the CDR3 is TGTGCCAGCAGACGGGTTTTGGGGCTCAATTCACCCCTCCACTTT. Amino acids: CASRRVLGLNSPLHF.

The V gene is TRBV30, the J gene TRBJ2-7; TRBD1 might be the D (6 bases). Per the germline V gene, CDR1 is GTSNPN and CDR2 is SVGIG (reference sequence). This CDR3 region has 12 residues. The V end was cut by 1 base, the J end by 5 bases, with 9 bases between. CDR3 DNA: TGTGCCTGGAGTGCCCACAGGGACGAGCAGTACTTC. This translates into CAWSAHRDEQYF.

This clone came up once. The chain links TRBV5-6 to TRBJ2-1; 12 nucleotides match TRBD2. This CDR3 has 15 residues. Per germline, CDR1 SGHDT and CDR2 YYEEEE. The V gene end was trimmed by 2 bases and the J gene end by 7 bases; junction bases not matched to a gene: 4. The CDR3 spells CASSLGLAGQNEQFF. DNA of the CDR3: TGTGCCAGCAGCTTAGGACTAGCGGGACAAAATGAGCAGTTCTTC.

This chain joins TRBV7-9 and TRBJ2-7, with D maybe TRBD1 (6 bases). The CDR3 totals 14 residues. Germline values: CDR1 SEHNR, CDR2 FQNEAQ (reference sequence). V lost 5 bases to trimming and J lost 2 bases, with 13 bases between them. This chain's CDR3 is CASSISGQAYEQYF. In nucleotides, the CDR3 is TGTGCCAGCAGCATTTCGGGACAAGCCTACGAGCAGTACTTC.